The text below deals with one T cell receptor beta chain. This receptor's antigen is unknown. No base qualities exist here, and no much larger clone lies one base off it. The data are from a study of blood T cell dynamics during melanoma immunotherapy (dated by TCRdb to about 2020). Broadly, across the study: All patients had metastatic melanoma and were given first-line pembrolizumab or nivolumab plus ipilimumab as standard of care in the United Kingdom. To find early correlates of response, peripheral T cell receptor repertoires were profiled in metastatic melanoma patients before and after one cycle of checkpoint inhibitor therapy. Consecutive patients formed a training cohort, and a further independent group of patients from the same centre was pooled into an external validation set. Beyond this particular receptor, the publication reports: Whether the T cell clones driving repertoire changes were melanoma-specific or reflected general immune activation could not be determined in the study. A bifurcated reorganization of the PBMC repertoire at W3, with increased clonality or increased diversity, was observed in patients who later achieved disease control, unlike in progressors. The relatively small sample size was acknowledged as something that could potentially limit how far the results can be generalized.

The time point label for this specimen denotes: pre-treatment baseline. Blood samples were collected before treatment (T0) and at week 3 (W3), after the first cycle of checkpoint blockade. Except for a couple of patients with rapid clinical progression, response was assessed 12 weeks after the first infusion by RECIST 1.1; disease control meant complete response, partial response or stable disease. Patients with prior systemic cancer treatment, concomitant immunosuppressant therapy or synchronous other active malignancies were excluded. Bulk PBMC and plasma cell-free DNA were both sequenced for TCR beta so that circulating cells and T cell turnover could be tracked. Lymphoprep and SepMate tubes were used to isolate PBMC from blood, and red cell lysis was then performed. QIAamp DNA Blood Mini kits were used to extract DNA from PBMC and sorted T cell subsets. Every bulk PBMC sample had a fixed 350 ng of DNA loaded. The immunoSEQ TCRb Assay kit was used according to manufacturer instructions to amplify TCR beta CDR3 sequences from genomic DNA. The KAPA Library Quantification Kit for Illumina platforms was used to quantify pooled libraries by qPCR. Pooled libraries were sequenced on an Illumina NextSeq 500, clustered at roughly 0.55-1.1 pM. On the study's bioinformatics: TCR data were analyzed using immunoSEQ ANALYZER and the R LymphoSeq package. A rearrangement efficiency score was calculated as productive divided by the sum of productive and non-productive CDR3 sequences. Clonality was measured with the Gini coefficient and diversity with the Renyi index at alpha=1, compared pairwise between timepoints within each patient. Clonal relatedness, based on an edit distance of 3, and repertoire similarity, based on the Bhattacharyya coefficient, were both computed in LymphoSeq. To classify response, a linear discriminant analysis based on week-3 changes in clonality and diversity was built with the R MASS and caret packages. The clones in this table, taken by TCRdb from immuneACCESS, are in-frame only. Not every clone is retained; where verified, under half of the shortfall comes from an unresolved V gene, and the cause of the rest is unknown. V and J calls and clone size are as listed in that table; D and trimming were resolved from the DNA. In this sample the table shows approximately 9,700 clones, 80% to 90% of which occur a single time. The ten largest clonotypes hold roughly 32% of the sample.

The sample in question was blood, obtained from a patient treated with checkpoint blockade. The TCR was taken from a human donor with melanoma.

The DNA reads TGTGCCACCAGCAGGGAGGACAGGGCCCTATATGGCTACACCTTC. Protein translation: CATSREDRALYGYTF. The chain uses TRBV15 and TRBJ1-2, and TRBD1 aligns with 8 junction nucleotides. Taken from the germline V gene (reference sequence), the CDR1 and CDR2 loops are LNHNV and YYDKDF. The CDR3 contains 15 residues, cysteine and phenylalanine counted. The entry retains the CDR3 DNA only, 45 bases that are in frame from base 1. V is trimmed back by 3 bases and J by 5 bases, and the junction contains 8 bases that no gene match accounts for.